The 30 T cell receptor beta chains presented below share a single source sample, sequenced in a study of blood T cell repertoires in COVID-19. Some clones are missing from TCRdb's copy, which holds only in-frame ones; the method was immunoSEQ multiplex PCR. Of roughly 75,000 clones listed, 70% to 85% are singletons. Sequences were obtained from peripheral blood. The receptors originated from a woman in her seventies with acute or convalescent COVID-19.

The CDR3 sequence: CASSLGTGQAPLHF. The CDR3 nucleotides read TGTGCCAGCAGCTTAGGGACAGGGCAGGCACCCCTCCACTTT. This chain joins TRBV7-2 and TRBJ1-6; 8 nucleotides agree with TRBD1. Germline CDR1 and CDR2: SGHTA and FQGNSA. With 1 base clipped from V and 11 bases from J, the junction kept 4 bases outside the gene matches. The CDR3 loop spans 14 amino acids.

The DNA of the CDR3 is TGTGCCAGCAGTTACTCGCCCTACTTGGACAGGGCTACCTCCTACGAGCAGTACTTC. Amino acid sequence: CASSYSPYLDRATSYEQYF. V usage is TRBV6-2 or TRBV6-3 and J usage is TRBJ2-7; 8 nucleotides match TRBD1. J lost 0 bases, V lost 0 bases, and 13 bases had no gene match. CDR1 is MNHEY and CDR2 is SVGEGT in the germline V gene. This CDR3 has 19 residues.

The gene calls are TRBV10-3 and TRBJ2-7; tentative D call: TRBD2 (5 bases). V was pared by 7 bases and J by 3 bases, with 7 bases between. The germline V gene encodes CDR1 ENHRY and CDR2 SYGVKD. There are 11 residues in the CDR3. CDR3 sequence (DNA): TGTGCCATCAAAGCGGACTACGAGCAGTACTTC. As protein: CAIKADYEQYF.

The V call is TRBV5-1, the J call TRBJ2-5; 8 bases are shared with TRBD2. Germline lookup yields CDR1 SGHRS and CDR2 YFSETQ. The CDR3 length is 14 residues. V dropped 5 bases and J dropped 5; count of bases not matched to a gene: 8. The CDR3: CASSLNGGAETQYF. The CDR3 DNA reads as TGCGCCAGCAGTCTGAACGGGGGGGCGGAGACCCAGTACTTC.

This clone turned up a few times. This chain uses TRBV7-2 with TRBJ1-6; D uncertain. The CDR3 has 15 residues. Germline CDR1 SGHTA, CDR2 FQGNSA. Trimming took off 1 base at V and 11 bases at J, with 15 bases between the two ends. As DNA, the CDR3 is TGTGCCAGCAGCTTAGGTGTGGGCATCGGGACACCCCTCCACTTT. The encoded protein is CASSLGVGIGTPLHF.

This sequence joins TRBV27 and TRBJ1-1; D gene ambiguous. The V end was cut by 6 bases, the J end by 1 base, with 15 bases between. Looked up from germline, CDR1 is MNHEY and CDR2 is SMNVEV (reference sequence). The CDR3 has 15 amino acids. As DNA, the CDR3 is TGTGCCAGCAGCCCCCAAACTACGGGGAACACTGAAGCTTTCTTT. Translating gives CASSPQTTGNTEAFF.

With respect to this clone: This specimen includes other DNA sequences encoding the same CDR3. The chain couples TRBV5-1 to TRBJ1-1, with 8 bases that match TRBD1. With V trimmed by 0 bases and J by 0 bases, 1 base remained unmatched. In germline, CDR1 is SGHRS, CDR2 YFSETQ. The CDR3 loop spans 15 amino acids. CDR3 nucleotides: TGCGCCAGCAGCTTGGACAGGGGGATGAACACTGAAGCTTTCTTT. Its translation is CASSLDRGMNTEAFF.

This chain joins TRBV19 and TRBJ2-1; 13 nucleotides line up with TRBD2. With 5 bases clipped from V and 6 bases from J, the junction kept 4 bases outside the gene matches. This CDR3 contains 15 residues. Looked up from germline, CDR1 is LNHDA and CDR2 is SQIVND (reference sequence). CDR3 sequence: CASSQTSGGFNEQFF. The CDR3 nucleotides are TGTGCCAGTAGTCAGACTAGCGGGGGGTTCAATGAGCAGTTCTTC.

The chain has TRBV4-3 and TRBJ1-4, with D possibly TRBD1 on 5 matching bases. The V gene's germline CDR1 is LGHNA and CDR2 YSLEER. This CDR3 comprises 15 residues. V was trimmed by 0 bases and J by 7 bases, leaving 12 bases between them. CDR3: CASSQDRGVGEKLFF. The DNA for the CDR3 is TGCGCCAGCAGCCAAGATCGGGGGGTTGGTGAAAAACTGTTTTTT.

The table lists this clone with a few counts. J is TRBJ2-7 and V is TRBV9; TRBD1 agrees at 11 bases. The CDR3 loop spans 15 amino acids. The ends lost 3 bases at V and 0 bases at J; junction bases unmatched: 2. Germline assignment: CDR1 SGDLS and CDR2 YYNGEE. The CDR3 region has the DNA TGTGCCAGCAGCGGGGGACAGGGGGGCTCCTACGAGCAGTACTTC. It codes for CASSGGQGGSYEQYF.

The chain links TRBV10-3 to TRBJ1-1; 8 bases agree with TRBD1. This CDR3 is 17 amino acids long. V lost 3 bases, J lost 1 base, and 10 bases stayed unmatched. Per the germline V gene, CDR1 is ENHRY and CDR2 is SYGVKD. The CDR3 DNA reads TGTGCCATCAGTGAACCACGACAGGGGCTGCGGAACACTGAAGCTTTCTTT. Residues: CAISEPRQGLRNTEAFF.

The gene calls are TRBV29-1 and TRBJ1-4, with 8 nucleotides matching TRBD1. Germline CDR1 is SQVTM and CDR2 is ANQGSEA. The CDR3 length is 14 residues. With V trimmed by 2 bases and J by 8 bases, 7 bases remained unmatched. This chain's CDR3 is CSVEIGQGKEKLFF. For the CDR3, the DNA is TGCAGCGTTGAAATAGGACAGGGTAAAGAAAAACTGTTTTTT.

The chain has TRBV30 and TRBJ1-5; D uncertain. Trimming left V 3 bases short and J 0 bases short, with 6 bases between. Germline loops: CDR1 GTSNPN, CDR2 SVGIG (reference sequence). This CDR3 has 13 amino acids. CDR3 bases: TGTGCCTGGAGCGCGAATAGCAATCAGCCCCAGCATTTT. As protein: CAWSANSNQPQHF.

The J gene is TRBJ1-1, the V gene TRBV21-1; the listed D gene, TRBD1, was not tested against the DNA. TRBV21-1 is recorded as a pseudogene. This CDR3 contains 15 residues. The CDR3 spells CASLRQGNMNTEAFF. CDR3 in DNA: TGTGCCAGCCTTCGTCAGGGGAACATGAACACTGAAGCTTTCTTT.

The V call is TRBV5-1, the J call TRBJ1-2, with TRBD1 matching over 8 bases. Trimming took 0 bases from V and 6 from J; bases not matched to a gene: 1. The CDR3 spans 13 residues. The germline CDR1 and CDR2 sequences are SGHRS and YFSETQ. The CDR3: CASSLATGDGYTF. CDR3 coding DNA: TGCGCCAGCAGCTTGGCGACAGGGGATGGCTACACCTTC.

The chain couples TRBV7-2 to TRBJ1-2; D possibly corresponds to TRBD1 (6 bases). The V gene's germline CDR1 is SGHTA and CDR2 FQGNSA. Trimming removed 6 bases from V and 7 bases from J, with 15 bases in between. CDR3 length: 13 residues. The CDR3 spells CASRQEWGLGYTF. The CDR3 nucleotides read TGTGCCAGCAGACAAGAGTGGGGGCTTGGCTACACCTTC.

Only one count was recorded for this clone. The J gene is TRBJ2-1, the V gene TRBV9, with TRBD1 matching over 9 bases. The CDR3 covers 16 residues. Per the germline V gene, CDR1 is SGDLS and CDR2 is YYNGEE. V lost 4 bases, J lost 4 bases, and 9 bases stayed unmatched. The CDR3 is CASSSTGTGKYNEQFF. In DNA, the CDR3 is TGTGCCAGCAGCTCTACCGGGACAGGGAAATACAATGAGCAGTTCTTC. Supplemented by reference TRBV9 and TRBJ2-1, the full variable domain reads DSGVTQTPKHLITATGQRVTLRCSPRSGDLSVYWYQQSLDQGLQFLIQYYNGEERAKGNILERFSAQQFPDLHSELNLSSLELGDSALYFCASSSTGTGKYNEQFFGPGTRLTVL.

The V and J genes are TRBV15 and TRBJ1-3, with D uncertain. The CDR3 length is 14 residues. Germline V gene lookup returns CDR1 LNHNV and CDR2 YYDKDF (reference sequence). With 4 bases removed from V and 3 bases from J, the gap between germline ends came to 10 bases. The CDR3 is CATSTEVGGNTIYF. DNA for the CDR3: TGTGCCACCAGCACCGAGGTAGGTGGAAACACCATATATTTT. The variable domain in full, with the rest retrieved from reference TRBV15 and TRBJ1-3, is DAMVIQNPRYQVTQFGKPVTLSCSQTLNHNVMYWYQQKSSQAPKLLFHYYDKDFNNEADTPDNFQSRRPNTSFCFLDIRSPGLGDTAMYLCATSTEVGGNTIYFGEGSWLTVV.

This rearrangement joins TRBV5-4 to TRBJ2-7, with 7 bases matching TRBD1. Germline loops: CDR1 SGHNT, CDR2 YYREEE (reference sequence). The CDR3 consists of 14 residues. V trimming: 4 bases; J trimming: 0 bases; junction bases outside the gene matches: 4. CDR3 nucleotides: TGTGCCAGCAGCCCATGGACAGGCTCCTACGAGCAGTACTTC. Amino acid sequence: CASSPWTGSYEQYF.

This clone was observed a single time. V gene TRBV28 combines with J gene TRBJ1-2, with TRBD1 matching over 8 bases. The trim removed 6 bases at V and 5 bases at J, leaving 11 bases unmatched. Germline CDR1 MDHEN, CDR2 SYDVKM. The CDR3 has 15 amino acids. Written as DNA, the CDR3 is TGTGCCAGCAGCAATGCCGACAGGGGCTTTTATGGCTACACCTTC. Translating gives CASSNADRGFYGYTF.

J is TRBJ2-3 and V is TRBV15; TRBD1 agrees at 7 bases. The ends lost 3 bases at V and 3 bases at J; junction bases unmatched: 9. Germline values: CDR1 LNHNV, CDR2 YYDKDF (reference sequence). CDR3 length: 16 amino acids. The CDR3 sequence is CATSSEQGLGTDTQYF. CDR3 sequence (DNA): TGTGCCACCAGCAGTGAACAGGGGCTCGGGACAGATACGCAGTATTTT.

V and J are TRBV6-2 or TRBV6-3 and TRBJ2-5, with 9 bases that match TRBD2. Germline V gives CDR1 MNHEY, CDR2 SVGEGT. The V gene end was trimmed by 3 bases and the J gene end by 4 bases; junction bases not matched to a gene: 9. The CDR3 has 16 residues. In DNA form, the CDR3 reads TGTGCCAGCAGTTATTATGGCGGGGGGGCCTCAGAGACCCAGTACTTC. Translation gives CASSYYGGGASETQYF.

This clone has only a few counts. V is TRBV12-3 or TRBV12-4 and J is TRBJ1-1; 8 nucleotides agree with TRBD1. This CDR3 is 13 amino acids long. After removal of 6 bases from V and 3 bases from J, the junction contained 3 bases not matched to a gene. Here the CDR3 reads CASRGQAYTEAFF. The CDR3 DNA sequence: TGTGCCAGCAGGGGACAGGCCTACACTGAAGCTTTCTTT.

The rearrangement uses TRBV19 and TRBJ2-7; TRBD1 is a possible D gene (6 bases). The CDR3 runs 14 residues. V was clipped by 6 bases and J by 0 bases, with 12 bases between them. Germline assignment: CDR1 LNHDA and CDR2 SQIVND (reference sequence). The CDR3 region is CASRRRQDSYEQYF. DNA of the CDR3: TGTGCCAGTAGACGCAGACAGGACTCCTACGAGCAGTACTTC.

A few counts support this clone. The CDR3 region is CASSDTGTYGYTF. DNA of the CDR3: TGTGCCAGCAGTGATACAGGGACCTATGGCTACACCTTC. The chain carries TRBV6-1 and TRBJ1-2; D might be TRBD1 (6 bases). CDR3 length equals 13 residues. From germline, CDR1 is MNHNS and CDR2 SASEGT. The V gene lost 3 bases and the J gene lost 4 bases, with 9 bases spanning the gap.

V gene TRBV19 combines with J gene TRBJ2-2; D ambiguous. V was clipped by 4 bases and J by 6 bases, with 9 bases between them. The CDR3 extends over 13 amino acids. The germline CDR1 and CDR2 sequences are LNHDA and SQIVND (reference sequence). The CDR3 here is CASSRERSGELFF. The CDR3 DNA reads TGTGCCAGTAGTAGAGAGAGGTCCGGGGAGCTGTTTTTT.

V usage is TRBV6-5 and J usage is TRBJ2-1; D is perhaps TRBD2 (5 bases). CDR3 size: 14 residues. Germline-derived CDR1 and CDR2 are MNHEY and SVGAGI. V gave up 7 bases and J gave up 7 bases, with 17 bases separating them. CDR3 DNA sequence: TGTGCCAGCACTCCGGTGGGTAGCGTTAATGAGCAGTTCTTC. Translating it yields CASTPVGSVNEQFF.

The genes are TRBV5-1 and TRBJ2-4; 9 nucleotides align to TRBD1. J was trimmed by 3 bases and V by 3 bases; bases with no gene match: 7. CDR3 length: 16 amino acids. The germline gives CDR1 SGHRS, CDR2 YFSETQ. Here the CDR3 reads CASSSGTGRDKNIQYF. The DNA of the CDR3 is TGCGCCAGCAGCTCCGGGACAGGGCGGGACAAAAACATTCAGTACTTC.

This CDR3 reads CASSPYVAGGNTGELFF. For the CDR3, the DNA is TGTGCCAGCAGCCCGTACGTAGCGGGGGGTAACACCGGGGAGCTGTTTTTT. This chain joins TRBV7-7 and TRBJ2-2, with TRBD2 matching over 10 bases. The CDR3 extends over 17 amino acids. CDR1 and CDR2 (germline): SSHAT, FNYEAQ (reference sequence). The V and J ends lost 5 bases and 2 bases, in that order; junction bases with no gene match: 8.

This chain joins TRBV9 and TRBJ2-2, with D perhaps TRBD2 (6 bases). Germline V CDR1 and CDR2: SGDLS, YYNGEE. V was shortened by 7 bases and J by 3 bases, with 19 bases between the two germline ends. The CDR3 runs to 16 residues. CDR3 DNA: TGTGCCAGCGGTCCCCGCGGGGCGCGGGACACCGGGGAGCTGTTTTTT. Its protein product is CASGPRGARDTGELFF.